This entry is about one TCR beta chain. Using unique molecular identifiers, the investigators prepared the TCRbeta library. TCRdb re-called the PCR reads through MiXCR, storing one row per CDR3 protein. The table lists hundreds of thousands of distinct CDR3 sequences, about 15% of them singletons, with just under 5% in the top ten. The entry originates in a study of T-cell reconstitution after alpha-beta-depleted transplantation in children. Trimming took off 6 bases at V and 3 bases at J, with 15 bases between the two ends. Germline V gene sequence: CDR1 SGHTA, CDR2 FQGNSA. This CDR3 has 14 amino acids.

The starting material was PBMCs, mostly from graft donor cells, obtained 360 days after TCRalphabeta/CD19-depleted stem cell transplant. This clonotype was obtained from a male patient younger than 18 who had a stem cell transplant for acute lymphoblastic leukemia, so the T cells may come from the graft donor. This rearrangement joins TRBV7-2 to TRBJ2-7; tentative D call: TRBD1 (6 bases). The CDR3 DNA reads TGTGCCAGCAGGGTAGGGGGATCCGGCTACGAGCAGTACTTC. Translated, it gives CASRVGGSGYEQYF. The full variable domain, with the rest looked up from reference TRBV7-2 and TRBJ2-7, is GAGVSQSPSNKVTEKGKDVELRCDPISGHTALYWYRQSLGQGLEFLIYFQGNSAPDKSGLPSDRFSAERTGGSVSTLTIQRTQQEDSAVYLCASRVGGSGYEQYFGPGTRLTVT.